This T cell receptor beta chain was recorded in a study of identical twins. Study results and caveats: For zero-insertion analyses, partial confounding could come from invariant MAIT and iNKT cells.

About this clonotype: What it binds is not known.

Carrying unique molecular identifiers, the cDNA also gained a universal primer site through template switching. TCRdb re-called the 5' RACE reads with MiXCR, one entry per CDR3 protein. The table lists about 530,000 distinct CDR3 sequences, roughly 15% of them singletons. Looked up from germline, CDR1 is DFQATT and CDR2 is SNEGSKA (reference sequence). Trimming stripped 6 bases from V and 2 bases from J, with 22 bases between. The CDR3 runs 16 residues. The data also belong to a second study, concerning yellow fever vaccine responses in identical twins. This second study notes: Twins' vaccine T cell responses were reported to seem partly convergent and partly personalized.

The clonotype was recovered from a woman under 30 in good health. The chain links TRBV20-1 to TRBJ1-1; TRBD1 might be the D (5 bases). Sequencing was done on a sample of CD4+ T cells sorted from blood. CDR3 sequence (DNA): TGCAGTGCAATCCCGGGACCCCGGGCCTTTAACACTGAAGCTTTCTTT. Protein sequence: CSAIPGPRAFNTEAFF.